Listed here are 28 T cell receptor beta chains from one sample, sequenced in a study of blood T cells in healthy people across ages. The second PCR ran roughly 7 to 12 cycles with a sample-barcoded 5' primer and J-beta primers. TCRdb used MiXCR to reprocess the 5' RACE reads, holding one entry per CDR3 protein. The table has roughly 720,000 distinct CDR3 sequences, about 55% seen once. The specimen was blood. The source of these receptors is a man older than 75 in good health.

The rearrangement links TRBV20-1 to TRBJ2-3; 7 bases align to TRBD1. Germline lookup yields CDR1 DFQATT and CDR2 SNEGSKA (reference sequence). The CDR3 runs to 12 residues. The junction had 14 bases not matched to a gene; V was cut back by 6 bases and J by 14 bases. The CDR3 DNA reads as TGCAGTGCCAGTGACAGGGTCAGAGACGCGTATTTT. Translating gives CSASDRVRDAYF.

This clonotype was found a few times. The rearrangement uses TRBV29-1 and TRBJ2-3; 8 bases align to TRBD2. This CDR3 is 15 amino acids long. The trim removed 6 bases at V and 1 base at J, leaving 9 bases unmatched. Germline V gives CDR1 SQVTM, CDR2 ANQGSEA. The CDR3 DNA sequence: TGCAGCGTCGCTAAGCGGGAGTTCGGCACAGATACGCAGTATTTT. This codes for CSVAKREFGTDTQYF.

The V and J genes are TRBV5-6 and TRBJ2-2, with D perhaps matching TRBD2 (6 bases). V lost 1 base and J 8 bases, leaving 15 bases between the germline ends. This CDR3 is built from 15 residues. Germline CDR1 and CDR2: SGHDT and YYEEEE. The CDR3 reads CASSLSLLASGELFF. The DNA for the CDR3 is TGTGCCAGCAGCTTGTCACTCCTAGCGTCGGGGGAGCTGTTTTTT. The full variable domain, in which reference TRBV5-6 and TRBJ2-2 provide the parts outside the CDR3, is DAGVTQSPTHLIKTRGQQVTLRCSPKSGHDTVSWYQQALGQGPQFIFQYYEEEERQRGNFPDRFSGHQFPNYSSELNVNALLLGDSALYLCASSLSLLASGELFFGEGSRLTVL.

The rearrangement uses TRBV7-3 and TRBJ2-7, with 11 bases fitting TRBD1. The CDR3 has 16 residues. CDR1 SGHTA and CDR2 FQGTGA come from the germline V gene. With 1 base clipped from V and 2 bases from J, the junction kept 4 bases outside the gene matches. The CDR3 sequence: CASSLSSDRGPYEQYF. CDR3 DNA sequence: TGTGCCAGCAGCTTAAGTTCGGACAGGGGGCCCTACGAGCAGTACTTC.

The sample holds a few counts of this clonotype. The chain carries TRBV27 and TRBJ2-1; 7 bases fit TRBD1. The germline V gene has CDR1 MNHEY and CDR2 SMNVEV (reference sequence). The ends lost 3 bases at V and 7 bases at J; junction bases unmatched: 6. This CDR3 spans 14 amino acids. The CDR3 DNA follows: TGTGCCAGCAGTTTGGGGGACAGTTGGAATGAGCAGTTCTTC. Amino acid sequence: CASSLGDSWNEQFF.

The V and J genes are TRBV6-6 and TRBJ1-1; D is unclear. Trimming removed 7 bases at V and 11 bases at J, with 17 bases between. The CDR3 spans 12 residues. CDR1 MNHNY and CDR2 SVGAGI come from the germline V gene (reference sequence). CDR3: CASTIWVGTAFF. The DNA for the CDR3 is TGTGCCAGCACCATCTGGGTTGGAACGGCTTTCTTT.

This clonotype appeared once. The chain couples TRBV20-1 to TRBJ2-7; 14 bases agree with TRBD2. J lost 9 bases, V lost 2 bases, and 18 bases had no gene match. The CDR3 is 18 residues long. CDR1 is DFQATT and CDR2 is SNEGSKA in the germline V gene (reference sequence). The CDR3 here is CSARKGAPGTSGRSRQYF. The CDR3 DNA reads TGCAGTGCTAGAAAGGGAGCCCCGGGGACTAGCGGGAGAAGTAGGCAGTACTTC.

This chain uses TRBV5-1 with TRBJ2-1, with D hard to call. From germline, CDR1 is SGHRS and CDR2 YFSETQ. The CDR3 is 18 amino acids. Trimming removed 1 base at V and 0 bases at J, with 17 bases between. The CDR3 reads CASSLLFHGVSSYNEQFF. CDR3 in DNA: TGCGCCAGCAGCTTGTTGTTCCATGGTGTGAGCTCCTACAATGAGCAGTTCTTC.

The V call is TRBV2, the J call TRBJ1-4; 11 positions match TRBD1. Trimming took 6 bases from V and 4 from J; bases not matched to a gene: 7. This CDR3 region has 16 residues. Germline values: CDR1 SNHLY, CDR2 FYNNEI. The CDR3 sequence: CASSRDRGADNEKLFF. The CDR3 nucleotides are TGTGCCAGCAGCCGGGACAGGGGGGCCGATAATGAAAAACTGTTTTTT.

The V call is TRBV29-1, the J call TRBJ2-1, with D unresolved. Germline V gene sequence: CDR1 SQVTM, CDR2 ANQGSEA. The CDR3 extends over 12 amino acids. V lost 0 bases to trimming and J lost 15 bases, with 15 bases between them. The CDR3 here is CSVEDHLERRFF. CDR3 DNA: TGCAGCGTTGAAGACCACCTCGAGCGTCGGTTCTTC.

The rearrangement uses TRBV20-1 and TRBJ2-7; D is possibly TRBD2 (7 bases). Trimming removed 5 bases from V and 2 bases from J, with 16 bases in between. The CDR3 runs to 14 residues. CDR1 is DFQATT and CDR2 is SNEGSKA in the germline V gene (reference sequence). The CDR3 DNA reads as TGCAGTGCTCCCTCCCGGGGGGCTACCTACGAGCAGTACTTC. Its protein is CSAPSRGATYEQYF.

The rearrangement joins TRBV3-1 to TRBJ2-1, with 8 bases lining up with TRBD1. The ends lost 1 base at V and 12 bases at J; junction bases unmatched: 11. The CDR3 loop spans 15 amino acids. Germline-derived CDR1 and CDR2 are LGHDT and YNNKEL (reference sequence). This CDR3 is CASSQAAGGLVGQFF. Here the CDR3 DNA reads TGTGCCAGCAGCCAAGCGGCAGGGGGCCTAGTGGGGCAGTTCTTC.

The chain is built from TRBV14 and TRBJ2-3, with 16 nucleotides matching TRBD2. Looked up from germline, CDR1 is SGHDN and CDR2 is FVKESK. J lost 14 bases, V lost 3 bases, and 14 bases had no gene match. This CDR3 has 17 amino acids. The DNA of the CDR3 is TGTGCCAGCAGCCAGGGACTAGCGGGAGGGCGCGGAAGATACGCGTATTTT. It yields the protein CASSQGLAGGRGRYAYF.

The chain couples TRBV6-1 to TRBJ1-2; D unclear. Trimming removed 5 bases at V and 2 bases at J, with 15 bases between. This CDR3 comprises 15 residues. From germline, CDR1 is MNHNS and CDR2 SASEGT. The CDR3 DNA reads TGTGCCAGCAGTCCGAGGGTTGCGGCCAACTATGGCTACACCTTC. Its protein product is CASSPRVAANYGYTF.

This chain connects TRBV12-3 or TRBV12-4 to TRBJ2-7, with D perhaps matching TRBD2 (5 bases). Deletions cut 5 bases from V and 0 bases from J, with 8 bases between. There are 13 residues in the CDR3. CDR3 bases: TGTGCCAGCAGTCCCGACTACTCCTACGAGCAGTACTTC. Residues: CASSPDYSYEQYF.

The rearrangement links TRBV29-1 to TRBJ2-4, with TRBD1 identical over 9 bases. The DNA matches TRBJ2-7 better at its end, which makes the J call doubtful. Germline lookup yields CDR1 SQVTM and CDR2 ANQGSEA. CDR3 length: 14 amino acids. In DNA form, the CDR3 reads TGCAGCGCTATGCGCGGGACAGGGAACTACGAGCAGTACTTC. It yields the protein CSAMRGTGNYEQYF.

J is TRBJ2-7 and V is TRBV2; no definite D call. The CDR3 spans 15 residues. Germline CDR1 is SNHLY and CDR2 is FYNNEI. Trimming removed 1 base at V and 5 bases at J, with 15 bases between. Written as DNA, the CDR3 is TGTGCCAGCAGTGAAGAGGGTCTTCTGACCCACGAGCAGTACTTC. Amino acid sequence: CASSEEGLLTHEQYF.

This chain joins TRBV20-1 and TRBJ1-2; a possible D gene is TRBD1 (6 bases). V was cut by 6 bases and J by 8 bases, with 16 bases left in between. The germline gives CDR1 DFQATT, CDR2 SNEGSKA (reference sequence). The CDR3 extends over 12 amino acids. The CDR3 coding sequence is TGCAGTGCCAAGACAGGATTCGGGGGCTACACCTTC. Translated: CSAKTGFGGYTF.

The rearrangement joins TRBV20-1 to TRBJ2-7, with 10 bases lining up with TRBD2. CDR1 and CDR2 (germline): DFQATT, SNEGSKA (reference sequence). The CDR3 contains 14 residues. V trimming: 3 bases; J trimming: 2 bases; junction bases outside the gene matches: 4. The CDR3 DNA reads TGCAGTGCTAGCTTGACTAGCGGGCCCTACGAGCAGTACTTC. It translates to CSASLTSGPYEQYF.

The J gene is TRBJ2-7, the V gene TRBV20-1; 10 positions match TRBD2. The J call may be faulty, since TRBJ2-5 better matches the DNA end. Germline assignment: CDR1 DFQATT and CDR2 SNEGSKA (reference sequence). The length of the CDR3 is 19 residues. The CDR3, as DNA: TGCAGTGCTAGAGCCCGGCGGGGAACTAGCGGGATGTACCAAGAGACCCAGTACTTC. Protein product: CSARARRGTSGMYQETQYF.

CDR3 nucleotide sequence: TGTGCCAGCAGTATCGGGACAGGGGTCGCTCAAGAGACCCAGTACTTC. Protein: CASSIGTGVAQETQYF. The chain joins TRBV28 to TRBJ2-5; the match to TRBD1 covers 10 bases. Unmatched junction bases numbered 8, after V lost 5 bases and J lost 2 bases. The CDR3 is 16 residues long. CDR1 is MDHEN and CDR2 is SYDVKM in the germline V gene.

This chain joins TRBV12-3 or TRBV12-4 and TRBJ2-1; 10 nucleotides align to TRBD2. J gave up 9 bases and V 2 bases, and 4 bases lay outside the gene matches. CDR3 length: 14 residues. The CDR3 DNA follows: TGTGCCAGCAGTTTATCGCGGACTAGCGGTGAGCAGTTCTTC. The encoded protein is CASSLSRTSGEQFF.

The J gene is TRBJ1-1, the V gene TRBV11-2; 8 bases fit TRBD1. Germline CDR1 and CDR2: SGHAT and FQNNGV. V trimming: 5 bases; J trimming: 2 bases; junction bases outside the gene matches: 7. CDR3 length: 15 amino acids. CDR3: CASSPATGVNTEAFF. The CDR3 bases are TGTGCCAGCAGCCCCGCGACAGGGGTAAACACTGAAGCTTTCTTT.

The V gene is TRBV28, the J gene TRBJ2-2, with D perhaps being TRBD1 or TRBD2 (5 bases each). This CDR3 has 16 amino acids. The ends were cut back, 5 bases at V and 7 bases at J, with 20 bases in the middle. The germline gives CDR1 MDHEN, CDR2 SYDVKM. The CDR3 coding sequence is TGTGCCAGCAGTCCCACGGGACCTTCGAGGATCGGGGAGCTGTTTTTT. Translation gives CASSPTGPSRIGELFF.

This clonotype was seen a handful of times. The chain joins TRBV24-1 to TRBJ1-6; D unresolved. Trimming shortened V by 5 bases and J by 9 bases, and 7 bases separated the two germline ends. The CDR3 is made up of 12 amino acids. Germline CDR1 is KGHDR and CDR2 is SFDVKD. CDR3 sequence: CATSVGVSPLHF. The CDR3 bases are TGTGCCACCAGTGTCGGAGTTTCACCCCTCCACTTT.

J is TRBJ2-1 and V is TRBV6-5; TRBD2 agrees at 11 bases. V shed 2 bases, J shed 6 bases, and the junction held 6 bases outside the gene matches. The germline gives CDR1 MNHEY, CDR2 SVGAGI. This CDR3 has 16 residues. CDR3 coding DNA: TGTGCCAGCAGTTACACACTAGCGGGAGCGGCCAATGAGCAGTTCTTC. Its protein product is CASSYTLAGAANEQFF.

This clonotype was detected once. V gene TRBV11-2 combines with J gene TRBJ1-2, with D unclear. Trimming removed 1 base from V and 8 bases from J, with 20 bases in between. Looked up from germline, CDR1 is SGHAT and CDR2 is FQNNGV. The CDR3 runs to 16 residues. This CDR3 reads CASSLGRPTTLGGYTF. The CDR3 DNA is TGTGCCAGCAGCTTAGGGCGCCCGACGACCTTGGGGGGCTACACCTTC.

V gene TRBV12-3 or TRBV12-4 combines with J gene TRBJ2-1; perhaps TRBD2 as D (6 bases). V was shortened by 3 bases and J by 14 bases, with 20 bases between the two germline ends. The CDR3 totals 14 residues. This CDR3 is CASSFFLAGPSEFF. The CDR3 nucleotides are TGTGCCAGCAGTTTTTTCCTAGCCGGACCTAGCGAGTTCTTC.